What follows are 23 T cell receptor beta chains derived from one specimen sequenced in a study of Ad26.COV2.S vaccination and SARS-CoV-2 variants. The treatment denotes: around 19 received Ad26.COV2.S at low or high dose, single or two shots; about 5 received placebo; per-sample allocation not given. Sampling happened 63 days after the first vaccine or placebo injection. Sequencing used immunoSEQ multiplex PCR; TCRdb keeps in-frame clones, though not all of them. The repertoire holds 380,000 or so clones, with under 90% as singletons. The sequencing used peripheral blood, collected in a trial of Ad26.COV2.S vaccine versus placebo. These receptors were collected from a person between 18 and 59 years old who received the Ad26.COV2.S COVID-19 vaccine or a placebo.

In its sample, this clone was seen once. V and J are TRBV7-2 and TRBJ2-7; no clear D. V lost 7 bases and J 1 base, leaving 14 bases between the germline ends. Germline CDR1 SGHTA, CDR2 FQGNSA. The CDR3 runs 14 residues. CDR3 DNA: TGTGCCAGCACTGCGTTTCAGGAGTCCTACGAGCAGTACTTC. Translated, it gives CASTAFQESYEQYF.

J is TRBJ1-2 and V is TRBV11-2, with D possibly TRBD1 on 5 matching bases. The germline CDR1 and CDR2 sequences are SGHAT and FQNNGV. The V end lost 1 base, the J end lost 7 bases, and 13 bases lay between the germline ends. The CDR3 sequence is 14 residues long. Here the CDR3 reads CASSLVPQGRGYTF. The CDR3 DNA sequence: TGTGCCAGCAGCTTAGTTCCCCAGGGTCGTGGCTACACCTTC.

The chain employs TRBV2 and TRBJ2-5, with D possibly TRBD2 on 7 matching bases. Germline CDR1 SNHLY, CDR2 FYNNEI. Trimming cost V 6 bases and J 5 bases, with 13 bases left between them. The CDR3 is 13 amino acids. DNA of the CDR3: TGTGCCAGCAGGACGGGGGGCGGGGAGACCCAGTACTTC. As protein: CASRTGGGETQYF.

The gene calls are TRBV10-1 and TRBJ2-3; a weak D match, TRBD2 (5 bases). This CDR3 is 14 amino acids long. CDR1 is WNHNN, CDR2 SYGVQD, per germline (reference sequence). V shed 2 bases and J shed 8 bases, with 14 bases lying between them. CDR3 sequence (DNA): TGCGCCAGCAGTGAGGGTCTAGCTTGGGCTACGCAGTATTTT. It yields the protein CASSEGLAWATQYF.

CDR3 DNA sequence: TGTGCCAGCAGTTACTTAAATAGCAATCAGCCCCAGCATTTT. Protein: CASSYLNSNQPQHF. The chain links TRBV6-2 or TRBV6-3 to TRBJ1-5; no reliable D call. The V and J ends lost 1 base and 0 bases respectively, with 4 bases between them. Germline loops: CDR1 MNHEY, CDR2 SVGEGT. This CDR3 comprises 14 residues.

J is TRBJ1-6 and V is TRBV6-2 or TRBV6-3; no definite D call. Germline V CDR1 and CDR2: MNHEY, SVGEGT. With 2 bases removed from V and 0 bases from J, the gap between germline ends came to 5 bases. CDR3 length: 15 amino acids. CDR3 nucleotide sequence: TGTGCCAGCAGTTACAGGAGCTCCTATAATTCACCCCTCCACTTT. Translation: CASSYRSSYNSPLHF.

DNA for the CDR3: TGTGCCATCAGTGGGGACAGGGACGTTTCCAATCAGCCCCAGCATTTT. This translates into CAISGDRDVSNQPQHF. V usage is TRBV10-3 and J usage is TRBJ1-5, with TRBD1 matching 9 bases. With V trimmed by 4 bases and J by 3 bases, 7 bases remained unmatched. Germline V CDR1 and CDR2: ENHRY, SYGVKD. There are 16 residues in the CDR3.

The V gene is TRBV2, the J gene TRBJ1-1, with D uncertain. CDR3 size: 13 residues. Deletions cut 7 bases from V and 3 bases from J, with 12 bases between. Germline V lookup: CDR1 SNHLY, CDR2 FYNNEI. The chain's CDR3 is CASNWAVHTEAFF. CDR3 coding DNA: TGTGCCAGCAATTGGGCAGTTCACACTGAAGCTTTCTTT.

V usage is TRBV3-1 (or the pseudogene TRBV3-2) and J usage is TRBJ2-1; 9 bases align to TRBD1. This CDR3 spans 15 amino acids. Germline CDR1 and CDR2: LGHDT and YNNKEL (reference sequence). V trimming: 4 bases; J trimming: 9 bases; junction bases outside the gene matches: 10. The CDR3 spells CASSPTGGPQGEQFF. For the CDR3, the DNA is TGTGCCAGCAGCCCTACAGGGGGCCCTCAGGGTGAGCAGTTCTTC.

The CDR3 coding sequence is TGTGCCAGCAGCGTAGGAGGCGCGGGGGAGACCCAGTACTTC. Amino acids: CASSVGGAGETQYF. The rearrangement joins TRBV9 to TRBJ2-5, with D perhaps matching TRBD2 (6 bases). Germline V gene data show CDR1 as SGDLS and CDR2 as YYNGEE. This CDR3 spans 14 amino acids. V lost 0 bases to trimming and J lost 5 bases, with 11 bases between them.

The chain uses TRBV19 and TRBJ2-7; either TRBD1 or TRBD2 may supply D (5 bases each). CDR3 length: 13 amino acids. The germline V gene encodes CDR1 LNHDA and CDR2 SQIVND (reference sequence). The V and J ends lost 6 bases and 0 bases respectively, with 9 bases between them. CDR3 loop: CASSPGSSYEQYF. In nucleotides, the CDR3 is TGTGCCAGTAGCCCAGGGAGCTCCTACGAGCAGTACTTC. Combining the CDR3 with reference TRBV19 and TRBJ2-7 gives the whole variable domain DGGITQSPKYLFRKEGQNVTLSCEQNLNHDAMYWYRQDPGQGLRLIYYSQIVNDFQKGDIAEGYSVSREKKESFPLTVTSAQKNPTAFYLCASSPGSSYEQYFGPGTRLTVT.

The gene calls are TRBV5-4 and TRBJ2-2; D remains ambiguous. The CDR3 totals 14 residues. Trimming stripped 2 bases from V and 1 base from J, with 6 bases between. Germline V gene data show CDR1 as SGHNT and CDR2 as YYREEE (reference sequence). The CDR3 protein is CASSFTQNTGELFF. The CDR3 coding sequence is TGTGCCAGCAGCTTTACCCAGAACACCGGGGAGCTGTTTTTT.

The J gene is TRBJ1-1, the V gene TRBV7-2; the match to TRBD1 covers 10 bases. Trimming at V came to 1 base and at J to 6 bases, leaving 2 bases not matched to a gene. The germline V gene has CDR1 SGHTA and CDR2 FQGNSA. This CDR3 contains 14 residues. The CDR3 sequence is CASSLVGTGAEAFF. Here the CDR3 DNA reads TGTGCCAGCAGCTTAGTTGGGACAGGGGCTGAAGCTTTCTTT. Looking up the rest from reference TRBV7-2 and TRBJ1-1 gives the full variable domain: GAGVSQSPSNKVTEKGKDVELRCDPISGHTALYWYRQSLGQGLEFLIYFQGNSAPDKSGLPSDRFSAERTGGSVSTLTIQRTQQEDSAVYLCASSLVGTGAEAFFGQGTRLTVV.

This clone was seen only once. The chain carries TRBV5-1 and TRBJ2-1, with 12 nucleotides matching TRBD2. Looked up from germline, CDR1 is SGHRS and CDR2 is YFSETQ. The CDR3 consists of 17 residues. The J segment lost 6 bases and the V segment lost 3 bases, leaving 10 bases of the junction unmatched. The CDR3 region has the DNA TGCGCCAGCAGCTCCTTTATGTCTAGCGGGAGGGCCAATGAGCAGTTCTTC. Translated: CASSSFMSSGRANEQFF.

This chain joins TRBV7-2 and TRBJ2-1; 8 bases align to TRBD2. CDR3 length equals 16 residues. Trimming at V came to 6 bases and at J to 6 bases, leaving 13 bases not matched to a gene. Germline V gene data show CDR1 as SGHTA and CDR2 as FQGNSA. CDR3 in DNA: TGTGCCAGCAGGAGACCTAGCGGGCGTTTGGGCAATGAGCAGTTCTTC. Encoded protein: CASRRPSGRLGNEQFF.

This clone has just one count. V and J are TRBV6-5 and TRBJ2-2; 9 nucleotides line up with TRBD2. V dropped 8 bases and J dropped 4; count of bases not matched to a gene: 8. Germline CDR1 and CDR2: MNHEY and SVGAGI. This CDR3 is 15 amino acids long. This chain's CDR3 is CASGPGLAGTGELFF. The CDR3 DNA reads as TGTGCCAGCGGGCCGGGACTAGCTGGCACCGGGGAGCTGTTTTTT.

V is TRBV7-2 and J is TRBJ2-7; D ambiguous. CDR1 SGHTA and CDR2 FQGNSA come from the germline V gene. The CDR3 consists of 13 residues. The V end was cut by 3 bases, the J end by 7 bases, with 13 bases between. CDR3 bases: TGTGCCAGCAGCTTCTCTTCTTACCTTGAGCAGTACTTC. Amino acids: CASSFSSYLEQYF.

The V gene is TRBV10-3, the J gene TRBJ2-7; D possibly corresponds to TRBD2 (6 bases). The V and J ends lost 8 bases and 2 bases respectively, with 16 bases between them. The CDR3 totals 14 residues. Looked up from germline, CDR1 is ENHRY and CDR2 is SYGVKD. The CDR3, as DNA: TGTGCCATCTCGCCGACGGGAGTTCCCTACGAGCAGTACTTC. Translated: CAISPTGVPYEQYF.

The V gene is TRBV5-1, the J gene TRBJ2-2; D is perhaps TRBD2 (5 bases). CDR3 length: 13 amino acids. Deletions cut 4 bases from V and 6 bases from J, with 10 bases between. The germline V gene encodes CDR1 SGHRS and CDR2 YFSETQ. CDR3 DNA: TGCGCCAGCAGCCCCGGCGGGCCCGGGGAGCTGTTTTTT. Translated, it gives CASSPGGPGELFF.

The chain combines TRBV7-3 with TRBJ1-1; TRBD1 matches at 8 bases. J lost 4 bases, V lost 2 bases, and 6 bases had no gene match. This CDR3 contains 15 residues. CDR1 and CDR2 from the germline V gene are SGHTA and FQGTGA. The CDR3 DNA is TGTGCCAGCAGCTTAGACCCAGGGGGCGGCACTGAAGCTTTCTTT. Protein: CASSLDPGGGTEAFF.

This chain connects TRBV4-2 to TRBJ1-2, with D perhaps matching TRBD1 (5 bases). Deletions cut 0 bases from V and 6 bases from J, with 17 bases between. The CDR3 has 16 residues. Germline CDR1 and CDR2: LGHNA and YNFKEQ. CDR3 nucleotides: TGTGCCAGCAGCCAAGAGTTCATGGCGGGGCAAGATGGCTACACCTTC. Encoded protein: CASSQEFMAGQDGYTF.

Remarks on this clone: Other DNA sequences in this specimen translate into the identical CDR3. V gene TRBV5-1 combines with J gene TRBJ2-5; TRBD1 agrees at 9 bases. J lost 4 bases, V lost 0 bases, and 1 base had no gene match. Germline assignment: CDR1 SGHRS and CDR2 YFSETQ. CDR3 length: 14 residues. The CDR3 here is CASSLAGQGETQYF. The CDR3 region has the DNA TGCGCCAGCAGCTTGGCGGGACAGGGAGAGACCCAGTACTTC.

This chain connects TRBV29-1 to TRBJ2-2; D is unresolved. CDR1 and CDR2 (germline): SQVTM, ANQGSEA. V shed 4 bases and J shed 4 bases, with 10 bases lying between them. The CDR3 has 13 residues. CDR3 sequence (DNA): TGCAGCGTTGGGCACCCCATCACCGGGGAGCTGTTTTTT. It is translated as CSVGHPITGELFF.